This is a list of T cell receptor beta chains from one sample in a study of shared T cell receptors in the human thymus. The repertoire was sequenced with immunoSEQ multiplex PCR; TCRdb's copy has only in-frame clones and lacks some. The table includes about 660,000 clones, around 87% detected once. These same data were also listed under a study on human thymus T cells.

Sequenced material: thymocytes. These receptors all come from a boy in the first two years of life with a congenital heart defect. Each CDR3 is given without its conserved first and last residue. Fields, in order: J gene, CDR3 length, V gene, CDR3 protein.

TRBJ2-1	13	TRBV19	ASSLKAGGVNEQF
TRBJ2-5	15	TRBV9	ASSPRTGGVGQETQY
TRBJ2-1	11	TRBV27	ASSLDRDNEQF
TRBJ1-6	14	TRBV5-1	ASSLAGGSYNSPLH
TRBJ2-3	14	TRBV27	ASSSGLAGAGDTQY
TRBJ2-1	12	TRBV4-1	ASSRTSGNNEQF
TRBJ1-2	14	TRBV4-3	ASSRRTGGTLYGYT
TRBJ2-7	17	TRBV4-3	ASSQVRLAGVTHSYEQY
TRBJ2-7	11	TRBV7-2	ASSLVRVHEQY
TRBJ2-7	14	TRBV7-9	ASSFKDRGRRFEQY
TRBJ2-2	16	TRBV9	ASRYSSGQGVSTGELF
TRBJ1-6	12	TRBV7-9	ASSRDRGNSPLH
TRBJ1-2	12	TRBV25-1	ASTPRGAIYGYT
TRBJ2-1	13	TRBV10-2	ASSEYLDGYNEQF
TRBJ2-2	12	TRBV9	ASSITQGTGELF
TRBJ2-4	9	TRBV5-5	ASSYRNIQY
TRBJ2-1	11	TRBV12-5	ASWATSRNEQF
TRBJ2-7	12	TRBV27	ASGTRTSGYEQY
TRBJ2-1	11	TRBV28	ASTWERGEEQF
TRBJ2-2	12	TRBV28	ASSRLADTGELF
TRBJ2-7	13	TRBV6-4	ASSEGEGPSYEQY
TRBJ1-1	10	TRBV29-1	SAGTGNTEAF
TRBJ2-7	13	TRBV5-3	ARYVPVGNYYEQY
TRBJ2-3	10	TRBV29-1	SVDRGTDTQY
TRBJ1-2	13	TRBV7-9	ASSPQGRAGYGYT
TRBJ2-5	13	TRBV28	ASSILAAGRETQY
TRBJ1-4	14	TRBV19	ASSPRTGGLFEKLF
TRBJ2-7	10	TRBV7-6	ATSQGTGEQY
TRBJ1-3	13	TRBV7-9	ASSYTGPSGNTIY
TRBJ2-7	14	TRBV7-2	ASSPRLAGVTYEQY
TRBJ1-1	16	TRBV15	ATSRTFCTHEGNTEAF
TRBJ2-1	13	TRBV7-8	ASSLAESSYNEQF
TRBJ2-4	12	TRBV11-2	ASSARTSKNIQY
TRBJ2-7	15	TRBV9	ASSDGLSGGDSYEQY
TRBJ2-1	13	TRBV14	ASSPGQGAYNEQF
TRBJ1-4	13	TRBV9	ASSVGRGLREKLF
TRBJ2-5	15	TRBV2	ASSEALSTGGRETQY
TRBJ2-7	11	TRBV11-3	ASSFARDYEQY
TRBJ2-4	11	TRBV28	ASSLGDRNIQY
TRBJ2-3	14	TRBV14	ASSQCLAGEIDTQY
TRBJ2-7	14	TRBV6-6	ASSYLCRDSSYEQY
TRBJ2-4	13	TRBV5-6	ASSDRGRAKNIQY
TRBJ2-1	13	TRBV29-1	SVVVTSGRSDEQF
TRBJ1-2	15	TRBV7-9	ASSLGPGQIPNYGYT
TRBJ2-1	17	TRBV5-6	ASSPGRFFGRIQYNEQF
TRBJ1-1	9	TRBV20-1	SARGDGKAF
TRBJ2-5	10	TRBV25-1	ASSGGEETQY
TRBJ1-1	10	TRBV4-1	ASSQVRTEAF
TRBJ2-1	11	TRBV11-2	ASSLRGLNEQF
TRBJ1-3	14	TRBV5-4	ASSLEGTTEGNTIY
TRBJ1-1	15	TRBV7-2	ASSFEGDRDENTEAF
TRBJ2-7	13	TRBV7-8	ASSLRERVQHEQY
TRBJ2-6	18	TRBV4-3	ASSQDGGAAGGSGANVLT